Shown below are 14 T cell receptor beta chains from a single sample sequenced in a study of Graves' ophthalmopathy and Graves' hyperthyroidism. Researchers took RNA transcripts and amplified TCR beta CDR3 regions from them. HTBI-primed first-round RT-PCR preceded second-round multiplex PCR. MiXCR, run by TCRdb on the multiplex PCR reads, gives a single entry per CDR3 protein. The table has over 200,000 distinct CDR3 sequences, roughly 27% seen once. The sequenced sample consisted of peripheral blood. The receptor source for this set is a man between 50 and 59 years old with Graves' ophthalmopathy.

This sequence joins TRBV4-1 and TRBJ1-5; D call uncertain. Trimming left V 4 bases short and J 4 bases short, with 14 bases between. CDR1 MGHRA and CDR2 YSYEKL come from the germline V gene. This CDR3 spans 15 amino acids. CDR3 amino acids: CASSPLPAGNQPQHF. CDR3 sequence (DNA): TGCGCCAGCAGCCCCCTCCCTGCGGGTAATCAGCCCCAGCATTTT.

This clonotype showed up many times. The genes are TRBV27 and TRBJ1-1, with 7 bases lining up with TRBD1. The V gene's germline CDR1 is MNHEY and CDR2 SMNVEV (reference sequence). CDR3 length equals 14 residues. With V trimmed by 5 bases and J by 9 bases, 12 bases remained unmatched. The CDR3 protein is CASSNRDSRGKAFF. The CDR3 DNA is TGTGCCAGCAGTAACCGGGACAGCCGCGGTAAAGCTTTCTTT.

V is TRBV6-2 or TRBV6-3 and J is TRBJ2-5; 9 nucleotides agree with TRBD1. Germline assignment: CDR1 MNHEY and CDR2 SVGEGT. This CDR3 has 15 amino acids. The J segment lost 5 bases and the V segment lost 6 bases, leaving 10 bases of the junction unmatched. For the CDR3, the DNA is TGTGCCAGCAGCTCCGGGACAGGGCTTCGGGAGACCCAGTACTTC. Its protein is CASSSGTGLRETQYF.

This clonotype was found many times. The V call is TRBV28, the J call TRBJ1-2, with a tentative D call TRBD1 (5 bases). This CDR3 is built from 15 residues. Trimming removed 6 bases from V and 4 bases from J, with 18 bases in between. Germline V gene data show CDR1 as MDHEN and CDR2 as SYDVKM. The CDR3 protein is CASRVLGATIYGYTF. In nucleotides, the CDR3 is TGTGCCAGCAGAGTCCTCGGGGCGACGATCTATGGCTACACCTTC.

This clonotype was detected ten times or more. The CDR3 sequence is CASSTEQGKRTGELFF. The CDR3 DNA reads as TGTGCCAGCAGTACAGAACAGGGGAAACGAACCGGGGAGCTGTTTTTT. The V and J genes are TRBV28 and TRBJ2-2, with TRBD1 matching 7 bases. The germline V gene encodes CDR1 MDHEN and CDR2 SYDVKM. CDR3 length equals 16 residues. The V gene end was trimmed by 5 bases and the J gene end by 5 bases; junction bases not matched to a gene: 11.

The CDR3 sequence is CATRTGYETQYF. The DNA of the CDR3 is TGTGCCACCAGGACAGGGTACGAGACCCAGTACTTC. The chain has TRBV27 and TRBJ2-5, with 8 bases fitting TRBD1. The CDR3 extends over 12 amino acids. Germline V lookup: CDR1 MNHEY, CDR2 SMNVEV (reference sequence). V lost 10 bases and J lost 5; bases outside the gene matches: 6.

This clonotype was recorded many times. This chain links TRBV6-2 or TRBV6-3 with TRBJ1-1; D may be TRBD1 (5 bases). The CDR3 loop spans 13 amino acids. Germline lookup yields CDR1 MNHEY and CDR2 SVGEGT. Trimming removed 4 bases from V and 6 bases from J, with 12 bases in between. CDR3 sequence (DNA): TGTGCCAGCAGTTTCAGGGACCGGGCTGAAGCTTTCTTT. Its translation is CASSFRDRAEAFF.

The chain's CDR3 is CSARDPSSGEGEQYF. For the CDR3, the DNA is TGCAGTGCTAGGGACCCCTCGTCAGGGGAAGGCGAGCAGTACTTC. The chain is built from TRBV20-1 and TRBJ2-7, with D possibly matching TRBD1 (6 bases). Germline V CDR1 and CDR2: DFQATT, SNEGSKA (reference sequence). There are 15 residues in the CDR3. V was shortened by 3 bases and J by 6 bases, with 21 bases between the two germline ends.

This clonotype was recorded many times. This chain uses TRBV20-1 with TRBJ2-7, with a tentative D call TRBD2 (5 bases). V was pared by 6 bases and J by 0 bases, with 18 bases between. Germline assignment: CDR1 DFQATT and CDR2 SNEGSKA (reference sequence). This CDR3 has 15 amino acids. The CDR3 protein is CSAEPPGLSSYEQYF. The CDR3 bases are TGCAGTGCGGAGCCCCCCGGACTCAGCTCCTACGAGCAGTACTTC.

This clonotype was seen a handful of times. The genes are TRBV29-1 and TRBJ1-6; no clear D gene. There are 13 residues in the CDR3. Trimming removed 1 base at V and 6 bases at J, with 7 bases between. Germline V gives CDR1 SQVTM, CDR2 ANQGSEA. The CDR3 is CSVEVAANSPLHF. The CDR3, as DNA: TGCAGCGTTGAAGTCGCAGCTAATTCACCCCTCCACTTT.

The J gene is TRBJ2-7, the V gene TRBV6-1, with 10 positions matching TRBD2. The CDR3 is made up of 11 amino acids. Germline lookup yields CDR1 MNHNS and CDR2 SASEGT. V shed 5 bases and J 9 bases; nucleotides not matched to a gene: 1. CDR3 in amino acids: CASSSGGGQYF. Here the CDR3 DNA reads TGTGCCAGCAGTAGCGGGGGGGGGCAGTACTTC.

This clonotype was seen repeatedly, ten times or more. The chain is built from TRBV15 and TRBJ2-5, with TRBD1 matching 9 bases. The germline V gene encodes CDR1 LNHNV and CDR2 YYDKDF (reference sequence). The CDR3 is 14 residues long. Trimming removed 8 bases from V and 6 bases from J; junction bases left unmatched: 10. The CDR3 nucleotides are TGTGCCACCTACAAGGGACAGGGCACAAAGACCCAGTACTTC. Amino acids: CATYKGQGTKTQYF.

This clonotype was observed many times. The chain couples TRBV11-2 to TRBJ2-7; the D is unclear. Trimming cost V 3 bases and J 1 base, with 13 bases left between them. CDR1 SGHAT and CDR2 FQNNGV come from the germline V gene. This CDR3 comprises 15 residues. The CDR3 spells CASSLAIIESYEQYF. The CDR3 coding sequence is TGTGCCAGCAGCTTGGCAATTATCGAGTCCTACGAGCAGTACTTC.

This clonotype was seen repeatedly, ten times or more. The J gene is TRBJ2-2, the V gene TRBV12-3 or TRBV12-4; TRBD2 is a possible D gene (5 bases). V lost 8 bases and J lost 2, with 12 bases in between. The CDR3 runs 14 residues. CDR3 bases: TGTGCCAGCGAGGCTAGCAGCAACACCGGGGAGCTGTTTTTT. It translates to CASEASSNTGELFF.